This T cell receptor beta chain was recorded in a study of CD8 T cells in ankylosing spondylitis. Findings of the study overall: Relatively rare in peripheral blood, disease-linked clones were also CD8+. Several of the motif variants were reported before in synovial fluid and blood from reactive arthritis. Characteristic of ankylosing spondylitis blood, it appeared, was a TCR beta motif comprising roughly 8 highly homologous variants.

This clonotype was recorded many times. Its antigen remains unidentified. The V gene lost 3 bases and the J gene lost 0 bases, with 3 bases spanning the gap. The CDR3 length is 12 residues. The V gene's germline CDR1 is DFQATT and CDR2 SNEGSKA (reference sequence). Quantitative 5'-RACE with molecular barcodes produced the TCR beta libraries. TCRdb re-called the 5' RACE reads with MiXCR, one entry per CDR3 protein. The sample consists of approximately 500,000 distinct CDR3 sequences, about 12% of them appearing once. The V and J genes are TRBV20-1 and TRBJ1-3; D ambiguous. The receptor was derived from a male donor with ankylosing spondylitis. The specimen was blood, either unsorted or a sorted T cell fraction (not recorded which). The CDR3 spells CSARRSGNTIYF. The CDR3 bases are TGCAGTGCTAGGCGCTCTGGAAACACCATATATTTT.